This is a list of T cell receptor beta chains from one sample in a study of T cell responses to AZD1222 COVID-19 vaccine. TCRdb's table, derived via immunoSEQ multiplex PCR, lists solely in-frame clones and lacks some. The sample has under 150,000 clones; roughly 90% are singletons. The input for sequencing was peripheral blood, taken on day 0 of AZD1222 vaccination. These TCRs come from an adult in good health. The CDR3 runs from the conserved cysteine through the conserved F or W. The order of the fields is CDR3 length, J gene, V gene, D gene, clone size, CDR3 protein, CDR3 DNA. A D gene is named only where the DNA matches it firmly. Part of the rows lack a size; the others show once, few, many or a class for expanded clones.

13	TRBJ1-2	TRBV11-2	NA	once	CASSSSGKYGYTF	TGTGCCAGCAGCTCTTCAGGGAAATATGGCTACACCTTC
12	TRBJ2-1	TRBV7-2	NA	once	CASSSYPSEQFF	TGTGCCAGCAGCTCGTACCCGAGTGAGCAGTTCTTC
15	TRBJ1-6	TRBV27	NA	NA	CASSSPGGYNSPLHF	TGTGCCAGCAGTTCCCCCGGGGGATACAATTCACCCCTCCACTTT
14	TRBJ1-3	TRBV5-1	NA	NA	CASSDVSSGNTIYF	TGCGCCAGTAGTGACGTGAGCTCTGGAAACACCATATATTTT
13	TRBJ1-1	TRBV4-2	NA	NA	CASSQEQNTEAFF	TGTGCCAGCAGCCAAGAACAGAACACTGAAGCTTTCTTT
14	TRBJ1-2	TRBV3-1/TRBV3-2	TRBD1	NA	CASSKTGVSYGYTF	TGTGCCAGCAGTAAGACAGGGGTTAGCTATGGCTACACCTTC
12	TRBJ2-1	TRBV5-1	NA	NA	CASSPPSDEQFF	TGCGCCAGCAGCCCTCCATCGGATGAGCAGTTCTTC
14	TRBJ2-7	TRBV19	NA	NA	CASSSLDLPYEQYF	TGTGCCAGTAGTTCCCTGGACCTTCCTTACGAGCAGTACTTC
12	TRBJ1-5	TRBV29-1	TRBD1	NA	CSVYTGVEPQHF	TGCAGCGTTTATACAGGGGTTGAGCCCCAGCATTTT
15	TRBJ1-5	TRBV5-6	NA	NA	CASSFYFSQGQPQHF	TGTGCCAGCAGCTTCTATTTTTCGCAGGGGCAGCCCCAGCATTTT
16	TRBJ2-3	TRBV11-2	TRBD2	NA	CASSPGTSGIIDTQYF	TGTGCCAGCAGCCCAGGGACTAGCGGGATAATAGATACGCAGTATTTT
14	TRBJ2-7	TRBV28	NA	NA	CASSLPAEFYEQYF	TGTGCCAGCAGTTTGCCAGCGGAATTCTACGAGCAGTACTTC
15	TRBJ2-7	TRBV4-2	NA	NA	CASSQGEARGDEQYF	TGTGCCAGCAGCCAGGGGGAGGCCCGGGGAGACGAGCAGTACTTC
15	TRBJ1-2	TRBV4-3	NA	NA	CASSQDYQNDYGYTF	TGCGCCAGCAGCCAAGACTACCAGAACGACTATGGCTACACCTTC
14	TRBJ2-7	TRBV18	NA	once	CASSPAGPSYEQYF	TGTGCCAGCTCACCGGCGGGGCCCTCCTACGAGCAGTACTTC
17	TRBJ2-3	TRBV4-3	TRBD2	NA	CASSQGRLAGGTYTQYF	TGCGCCAGCAGCCAAGGACGACTAGCGGGGGGCACCTATACGCAGTATTTT
16	TRBJ1-6	TRBV3-1/TRBV3-2	NA	NA	CASSQGQGPDNSPLHF	TGTGCCAGCAGCCAAGGTCAGGGTCCCGATAATTCACCCCTCCACTTT
15	TRBJ2-1	TRBV10-2	NA	NA	CASSPRAGSYNEQFF	TGCGCCAGCAGCCCCCGGGCAGGATCCTACAATGAGCAGTTCTTC
13	TRBJ2-2	TRBV19	NA	NA	CASSFRDTGELFF	TGTGCCAGTAGTTTCCGGGACACCGGGGAGCTGTTTTTT
16	TRBJ1-2	TRBV7-9	TRBD1	NA	CASSLSLGQVSYGYTF	TGTGCCAGCAGCTTATCCCTCGGACAGGTCTCCTATGGCTACACCTTC
13	TRBJ2-2	TRBV11-2	NA	NA	CASREDQRGELFF	TGTGCCAGCAGGGAGGACCAGCGCGGGGAGCTGTTTTTT
14	TRBJ1-2	TRBV12-5	TRBD1	NA	CASGAPWGQSGYTF	TGTGCTAGTGGTGCCCCCTGGGGACAGTCGGGCTATACCTTC
15	TRBJ1-6	TRBV5-6	TRBD1	NA	CASSGLQGVNSPLHF	TGTGCCAGCAGCGGTTTACAGGGGGTCAATTCACCCCTCCACTTT
13	TRBJ1-1	TRBV5-1	NA	NA	CASSLEEFTEAFF	TGCGCCAGCAGCTTGGAGGAGTTCACTGAAGCTTTCTTT
12	TRBJ1-1	TRBV18	NA	few	CASSRAANEAFF	TGTGCCAGCTCACGGGCGGCGAATGAAGCTTTCTTT
14	TRBJ1-3	TRBV5-1	NA	NA	CASSIAPGGNTIYF	TGCGCCAGCAGCATAGCGCCGGGTGGAAACACCATATATTTT
15	TRBJ2-1	TRBV7-3	NA	NA	CASSPYLTRNNEQFF	TGTGCCAGCAGCCCATACCTGACTAGAAACAATGAGCAGTTCTTC
19	TRBJ1-4	TRBV9	TRBD1	NA	CASSKRDRGVGATNEKLFF	TGTGCCAGCAGCAAAAGGGACAGGGGTGTGGGCGCAACTAATGAAAAACTGTTTTTT
14	TRBJ1-5	TRBV5-1	NA	NA	CASSLDSPSQPQHF	TGCGCCAGCAGCTTGGACTCGCCTAGCCAGCCCCAGCATTTT
17	TRBJ1-2	TRBV5-1	TRBD1	NA	CASSLGLTGGDHYGYTF	TGCGCCAGCAGCTTGGGCCTGACAGGGGGCGACCATTATGGCTACACCTTC
14	TRBJ1-2	TRBV6-6	NA	NA	CASSAGMVSYGYTF	TGTGCCAGCAGCGCTGGGATGGTATCCTATGGCTACACCTTC
15	TRBJ1-2	TRBV19	NA	once	CASSIDLSTGYGYTF	TGTGCCAGTAGTATAGATCTATCGACGGGCTATGGCTACACCTTC
14	TRBJ2-5	TRBV9	NA	NA	CASSAGTIQETQYF	TGTGCCAGCAGCGCGGGGACCATCCAAGAGACCCAGTACTTC